These 16 T cell receptor beta chains came from one sample sequenced in a study of T-cell memory formation after mild COVID-19. TCRdb processed the 5' RACE reads anew with MiXCR; each CDR3 protein has one entry. The sample shows approximately 210,000 distinct CDR3 sequences, around 30% of them seen only once. Sequenced material: PBMCs or a T cell subset sorted from them (not recorded which). These TCRs come from an adult woman who had mild COVID-19 (a few samples of this study predate the infection). Cell type and time point are not known.

This chain connects TRBV12-3 or TRBV12-4 to TRBJ2-3; D is possibly TRBD2 (6 bases). Trimming removed 7 bases at V and 5 bases at J, with 19 bases between. The CDR3 runs to 15 residues. The CDR3 DNA reads TGTGCCAGCACCGGGGGAACTATCAGCGGAGATACGCAGTATTTT. Translated: CASTGGTISGDTQYF.

The rearrangement links TRBV4-3 to TRBJ2-5; the match to TRBD2 covers 9 bases. V dropped 0 bases and J dropped 5; count of bases not matched to a gene: 10. Germline CDR1 LGHNA, CDR2 YSLEER. The CDR3 is made up of 17 amino acids. The CDR3 region has the DNA TGCGCCAGCAGCCAAGATCTCAATAGCGGGAGAGGGGAGACCCAGTACTTC. Translated, it gives CASSQDLNSGRGETQYF.

This clonotype has more than one count but fewer than ten. The chain carries TRBV7-2 and TRBJ2-3; 7 bases line up with TRBD1. The CDR3 has 15 amino acids. V shed 2 bases, J shed 6 bases, and the junction held 8 bases outside the gene matches. In germline, CDR1 is SGHTA, CDR2 FQGNSA. CDR3 sequence (DNA): TGTGCCAGCAGCTTACGACAGGGCCGCAGGGATACGCAGTATTTT. This translates into CASSLRQGRRDTQYF.

This clonotype was observed a handful of times. The chain has TRBV5-1 and TRBJ2-1; 7 nucleotides line up with TRBD1. The CDR3 is 15 residues long. The J segment lost 8 bases and the V segment lost 5 bases, leaving 13 bases of the junction unmatched. CDR1 and CDR2 (germline): SGHRS, YFSETQ. The CDR3 here is CASSERGLRGDEQFF. Here the CDR3 DNA reads TGCGCCAGCAGTGAGAGGGGGCTTCGCGGCGATGAGCAGTTCTTC.

This clonotype was counted a few times. The chain joins TRBV6-5 to TRBJ2-7; D may be TRBD1 (7 bases). Germline CDR1 MNHEY, CDR2 SVGAGI. The CDR3 loop spans 14 amino acids. V shed 2 bases and J shed 2 bases, with 10 bases lying between them. The CDR3 DNA sequence: TGTGCCAGCAGTTACGGCGGGACAGCCTACGAGCAGTACTTC. Its translation: CASSYGGTAYEQYF.

This clonotype was picked up a small number of times. The chain combines TRBV5-4 with TRBJ2-1; tentative D call: TRBD2 (6 bases). The CDR3 spans 14 residues. V lost 1 base and J 4 bases, leaving 9 bases between the germline ends. CDR1 is SGHNT and CDR2 is YYREEE in the germline V gene (reference sequence). The CDR3 loop is CASSLWGRYNEQFF. CDR3 nucleotides: TGTGCCAGCAGCTTGTGGGGGAGGTACAATGAGCAGTTCTTC.

The CDR3 spells CSVVRYSSGTRQETQYF. The DNA for the CDR3 is TGCAGCGTTGTTAGATACTCTAGCGGCACACGCCAAGAGACCCAGTACTTC. This chain joins TRBV29-1 and TRBJ2-5, with TRBD2 matching 7 bases. Germline-derived CDR1 and CDR2 are SQVTM and ANQGSEA. The CDR3 consists of 17 residues. The junction had 15 bases not matched to a gene; V was cut back by 4 bases and J by 1 base.

This sequence joins TRBV29-1 and TRBJ1-2; D unresolved. The V end lost 1 base, the J end lost 7 bases, and 13 bases lay between the germline ends. In germline, CDR1 is SQVTM, CDR2 ANQGSEA. The CDR3 contains 13 residues. CDR3 nucleotides: TGCAGCGTTGAAGGGACGGTTGGATCTGGCTACACCTTC. This translates into CSVEGTVGSGYTF.

The genes are TRBV4-1 and TRBJ1-2; 9 bases line up with TRBD1. There are 14 residues in the CDR3. The V segment lost 3 bases and the J segment 5 bases; nucleotides outside the gene matches: 4. The germline CDR1 and CDR2 sequences are MGHRA and YSYEKL. The CDR3 loop is CASSHPGTGYGYTF. DNA of the CDR3: TGCGCCAGCAGCCACCCCGGGACAGGGTATGGCTACACCTTC.

This clonotype has a handful of counts. The chain employs TRBV29-1 and TRBJ1-1; D perhaps matches TRBD1 (6 bases). Germline V gives CDR1 SQVTM, CDR2 ANQGSEA. Trimming pared 6 bases from V and 4 bases from J, leaving 12 bases between. This CDR3 has 12 residues. The CDR3 is CSVAAGVTEAFF. The CDR3 DNA reads as TGCAGCGTGGCCGCAGGGGTCACTGAAGCTTTCTTT.

The sample holds a few counts of this clonotype. V usage is TRBV5-1 and J usage is TRBJ2-3; D is unresolved. Germline assignment: CDR1 SGHRS and CDR2 YFSETQ. The CDR3 has 17 amino acids. The V gene lost 0 bases and the J gene lost 0 bases, with 14 bases spanning the gap. The CDR3 region has the DNA TGCGCCAGCAGCTTGGGCTCGAAACTCCAGAGCACAGATACGCAGTATTTT. Amino acid sequence: CASSLGSKLQSTDTQYF.

The chain recombines TRBV11-1 with TRBJ2-1, with TRBD2 matching 9 bases. The V gene's germline CDR1 is SGHAT and CDR2 FQDESV (reference sequence). With 7 bases clipped from V and 4 bases from J, the junction kept 8 bases outside the gene matches. This CDR3 contains 15 residues. The chain's CDR3 is CASTDLAGPYNEQFF. CDR3 nucleotide sequence: TGTGCCAGCACCGACCTAGCGGGGCCGTACAATGAGCAGTTCTTC.

CDR3 coding DNA: TGTGCCAGCAGTTCAGGGGGTGGCTACACCTTC. It translates to CASSSGGGYTF. The chain recombines TRBV6-5 with TRBJ1-2, with 7 bases lining up with TRBD1. Germline V gene lookup returns CDR1 MNHEY and CDR2 SVGAGI. The CDR3 length is 11 residues. The V segment lost 4 bases and the J segment 7 bases; nucleotides outside the gene matches: 0.

The chain joins TRBV5-1 to TRBJ2-7, with 9 bases fitting TRBD2. The V gene's germline CDR1 is SGHRS and CDR2 YFSETQ. Trimming removed 2 bases from V and 3 bases from J; junction bases left unmatched: 3. The CDR3 is 14 residues long. The chain's CDR3 is CASSLGTSNYEQYF. The CDR3 DNA follows: TGCGCCAGCAGCTTAGGGACTAGCAACTACGAGCAGTACTTC.

This clonotype occurred a few times. V usage is TRBV20-1 and J usage is TRBJ1-5; D perhaps matches TRBD1 (6 bases). This CDR3 region has 14 residues. Germline V gene lookup returns CDR1 DFQATT and CDR2 SNEGSKA (reference sequence). For the CDR3, the DNA is TGCAGCGCCAACAGGGCCAAGGCGGGTCAGCCCCAGCATTTT. Translating gives CSANRAKAGQPQHF.

The chain joins TRBV5-1 to TRBJ2-1; tentatively, D is TRBD1 or TRBD2 (5 bases each). Looked up from germline, CDR1 is SGHRS and CDR2 is YFSETQ. V was trimmed by 2 bases and J by 4 bases, leaving 10 bases between them. The CDR3 spans 14 residues. CDR3 amino acids: CASSLVGVYNEQFF. As DNA, the CDR3 is TGCGCCAGCAGCTTAGTGGGGGTTTACAATGAGCAGTTCTTC.